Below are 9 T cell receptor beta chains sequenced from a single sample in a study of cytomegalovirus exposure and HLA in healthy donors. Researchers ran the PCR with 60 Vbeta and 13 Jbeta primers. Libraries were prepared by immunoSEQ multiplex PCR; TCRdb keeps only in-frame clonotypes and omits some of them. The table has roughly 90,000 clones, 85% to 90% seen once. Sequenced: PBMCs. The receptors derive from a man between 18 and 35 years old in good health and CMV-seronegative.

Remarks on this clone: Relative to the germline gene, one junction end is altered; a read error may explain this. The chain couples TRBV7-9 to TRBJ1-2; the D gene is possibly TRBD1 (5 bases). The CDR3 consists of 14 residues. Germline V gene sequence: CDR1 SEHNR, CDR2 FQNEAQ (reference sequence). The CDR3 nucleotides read TGTTCCAGCAGCTTAGGACAATCCTCTATTGGCTACACCTTC. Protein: CSSSLGQSSIGYTF.

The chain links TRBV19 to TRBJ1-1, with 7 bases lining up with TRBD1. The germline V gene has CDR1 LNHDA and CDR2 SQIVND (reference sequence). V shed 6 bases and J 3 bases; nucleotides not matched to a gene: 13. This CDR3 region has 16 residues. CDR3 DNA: TGTGCCAGTAGAAGGGACAGCCATGGGCTGGACACTGAAGCTTTCTTT. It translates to CASRRDSHGLDTEAFF.

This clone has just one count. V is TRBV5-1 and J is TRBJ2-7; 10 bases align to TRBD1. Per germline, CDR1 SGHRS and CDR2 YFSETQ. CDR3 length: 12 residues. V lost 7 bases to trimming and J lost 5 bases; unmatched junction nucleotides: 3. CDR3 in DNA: TGCGCCAGCTCGACAGGGGGCCACGAGCAGTACTTC. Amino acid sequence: CASSTGGHEQYF.

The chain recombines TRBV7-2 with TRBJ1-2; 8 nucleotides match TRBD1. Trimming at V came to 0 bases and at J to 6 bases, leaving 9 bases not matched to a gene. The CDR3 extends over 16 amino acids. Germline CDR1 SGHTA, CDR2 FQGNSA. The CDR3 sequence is CASSLARPGGIHGYTF. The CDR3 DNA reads TGTGCCAGCAGCTTAGCGCGGCCAGGGGGCATCCATGGCTACACCTTC.

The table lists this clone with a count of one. The CDR3 DNA reads TGCGCCAGCAGCCAGAGACCGGGACTACCCACAGATACGCAGTATTTT. It encodes CASSQRPGLPTDTQYF. The chain joins TRBV4-3 to TRBJ2-3; 7 positions agree with TRBD2. There are 16 residues in the CDR3. Per germline, CDR1 LGHNA and CDR2 YSLEER. Trimming took 3 bases from V and 2 from J; bases not matched to a gene: 8.

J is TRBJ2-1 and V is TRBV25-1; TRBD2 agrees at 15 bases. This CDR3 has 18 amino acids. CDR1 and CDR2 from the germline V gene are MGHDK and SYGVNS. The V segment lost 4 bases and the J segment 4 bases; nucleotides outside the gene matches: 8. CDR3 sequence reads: CASSGGTSGRPPYNEQFF. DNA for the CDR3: TGTGCCAGCAGTGGGGGGACTAGCGGGAGGCCTCCTTACAATGAGCAGTTCTTC.

In nucleotides, the CDR3 is TGCGCCAGCAGCCAAGAGGGACAGGGGGCTGGTGGCTACACCTTC. Amino acid sequence: CASSQEGQGAGGYTF. This sequence joins TRBV4-1 and TRBJ1-2; 12 bases map to TRBD1. Germline assignment: CDR1 MGHRA and CDR2 YSYEKL. Trimming at V came to 0 bases and at J to 7 bases, leaving 3 bases not matched to a gene. This CDR3 has 15 residues.

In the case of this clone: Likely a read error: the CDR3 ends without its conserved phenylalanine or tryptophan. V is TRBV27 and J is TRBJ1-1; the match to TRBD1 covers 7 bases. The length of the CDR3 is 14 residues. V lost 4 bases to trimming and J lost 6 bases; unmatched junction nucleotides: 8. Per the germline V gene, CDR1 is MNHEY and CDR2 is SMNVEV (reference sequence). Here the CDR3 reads CASSWVQGLAEAFV. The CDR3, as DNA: TGTGCCAGCAGTTGGGTACAGGGGCTCGCTGAAGCTTTCGTT.

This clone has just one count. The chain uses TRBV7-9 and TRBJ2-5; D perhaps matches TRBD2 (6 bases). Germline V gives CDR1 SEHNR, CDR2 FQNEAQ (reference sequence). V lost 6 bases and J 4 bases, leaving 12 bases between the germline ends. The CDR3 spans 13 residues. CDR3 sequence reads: CASSTTAGETQYF. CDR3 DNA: TGTGCCAGCAGTACGACAGCGGGAGAGACCCAGTACTTC. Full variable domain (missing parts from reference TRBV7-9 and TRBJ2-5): DTGVSQNPRHKITKRGQNVTFRCDPISEHNRLYWYRQTLGQGPEFLTYFQNEAQLEKSRLLSDRFSAERPKGSFSTLEIQRTEQGDSAMYLCASSTTAGETQYFGPGTRLLVL.